The 2 T cell receptor beta chains in this list originate from one sample, sequenced in a study of blood T cell repertoires in COVID-19. TCRdb's table, derived via immunoSEQ multiplex PCR, lists solely in-frame clones and lacks some. The data hold 250,000 to 350,000 clones, with about 82% observed a single time. The sample consisted of peripheral blood. The receptor source for this set is a woman in her fifties or sixties with active or convalescent COVID-19.

This clone was seen only once. The J gene is TRBJ1-5, the V gene TRBV10-3, with 7 bases identical to TRBD1. The junction had 5 bases not matched to a gene; V was cut back by 3 bases and J by 3 bases. From germline, CDR1 is ENHRY and CDR2 SYGVKD. CDR3 length: 15 amino acids. CDR3 DNA: TGTGCCATCAGTGAAGACAGGGCCAACAATCAGCCCCAGCATTTT. This gives the protein CAISEDRANNQPQHF.

In its sample, this clone was seen a few times. CDR3 bases: TGTGCCAGCAGCTTCGACAGGGAAGCTTTCTTT. Protein sequence: CASSFDREAFF. The chain links TRBV7-9 to TRBJ1-1; TRBD1 is a possible D gene (6 bases). The length of the CDR3 is 11 residues. V was clipped by 3 bases and J by 8 bases, with 7 bases between them. Per germline, CDR1 SEHNR and CDR2 FQNEAQ (reference sequence).